This is a list of T cell receptor beta chains from one sample in a study of T cell changes during pregnancy in multiple sclerosis. Sequencing was performed with immunoSEQ multiplex PCR; in TCRdb, only in-frame clones are kept and a portion is missing. Found here are 85,000 to 90,000 clones, less than 95% of them singletons; the top ten hold 1.5% to 2%. Here the sequenced sample was peripheral blood, taken in the first trimester of pregnancy. These TCRs come from a female donor in good health, enrolled as a control in a pregnancy study. CDR3s include the opening cysteine and the closing phenylalanine or tryptophan. The order of the fields is clone size, J gene, V gene, D gene, CDR3 protein, CDR3 DNA. A D gene is named only where the DNA matches it firmly. Clone size is not always given. Where it is, it says once, few, many or a class for expanded clones.

.,TRBJ2-6,TRBV5-1,.,CASSLNRQSSGANVLTF,TGCGCCAGCAGCCTGAATCGACAGTCCTCTGGGGCCAACGTCCTGACTTTC
.,TRBJ2-5,TRBV9,.,CASSAGVEETQYF,TGTGCCAGCAGCGCGGGGGTCGAGGAGACCCAGTACTTC
.,TRBJ2-4,TRBV7-9,.,CASSLSHRENIQYF,TGTGCCAGCAGCTTGAGTCACAGGGAGAACATTCAGTACTTC
.,TRBJ1-2,TRBV6-1,.,CASGRELGYGYTF,TGTGCCAGCGGACGGGAGTTAGGCTATGGCTACACCTTC
few,TRBJ2-2,TRBV2,TRBD2,CASKLAGGPAGELFF,TGTGCCAGCAAACTAGCGGGGGGGCCCGCCGGGGAGCTGTTTTTT
.,TRBJ2-7,TRBV6-6,TRBD1,CASSYTGQGYEQYF,TGTGCCAGCAGTTACACGGGACAGGGCTACGAGCAGTACTTC
.,TRBJ1-6,TRBV7-8,TRBD1,CASSSGGRNSPLHF,TGTGCCAGCAGCTCAGGGGGCCGAAATTCACCCCTCCACTTT
.,TRBJ2-7,TRBV18,TRBD1,CASSRGQGYEQYF,TGTGCCAGCTCGCGAGGACAGGGCTACGAGCAGTACTTC
.,TRBJ1-1,TRBV7-6,.,CASSFTVGAEAFF,TGTGCCAGCAGCTTCACCGTGGGAGCTGAAGCTTTCTTT
.,TRBJ1-6,TRBV7-9,.,CASSLPLPEGSNNSPLHF,TGTGCCAGCAGCTTACCCCTCCCGGAGGGCTCTAATAATTCACCCCTCCACTTT
.,TRBJ2-7,TRBV6-1,TRBD2,CASSEGGWDYEQYF,TGTGCCAGCAGTGAGGGGGGGTGGGACTACGAGCAGTACTTC
.,TRBJ1-6,TRBV10-3,.,CAISSGYNSPLHF,TGTGCCATCAGTTCAGGGTACAATTCACCCCTCCACTTT
.,TRBJ2-4,TRBV29-1,TRBD1,CSVERGQKPNIQYF,TGCAGCGTTGAGAGGGGACAGAAACCCAACATTCAGTACTTC
once,TRBJ1-1,TRBV4-1,.,CASSQTQGTHTEAFF,TGCGCCAGCAGCCAAACGCAGGGTACCCACACTGAAGCTTTCTTT
.,TRBJ1-4,TRBV5-1,.,CASNGGGEKLFF,TGCGCCAGCAATGGCGGTGGGGAAAAACTGTTTTTT
once,TRBJ1-2,TRBV28,.,CASIHDSRANYGYTF,TGTGCCAGCATACACGACAGTCGAGCTAACTATGGCTACACCTTC
.,TRBJ1-2,TRBV16,TRBD1,CASSLRQGTFYGYTF,TGTGCCAGCAGCCTTCGACAGGGGACATTCTATGGCTACACCTTC
few,TRBJ1-6,TRBV11-2,TRBD1,CASSYSGQGHSPLHF,TGTGCCAGCAGTTACTCGGGACAGGGTCATTCACCCCTCCACTTT
once,TRBJ1-6,TRBV19,TRBD1,CASSIRQGRSSYNSPLHF,TGTGCCAGTAGTATCCGACAGGGAAGGAGCTCCTATAATTCACCCCTCCACTTT
once,TRBJ1-5,TRBV4-1,TRBD1,CASSPYVMGQGANQPQHF,TGCGCCAGCAGCCCTTATGTTATGGGACAGGGGGCGAATCAGCCCCAGCATTTT
.,TRBJ1-2,TRBV20-1,.,CSAWGDGYTF,TGCAGTGCCTGGGGCGATGGCTACACCTTC
.,TRBJ1-5,TRBV7-2,.,CASSLGPGPQHF,TGTGCCAGCAGCTTAGGTCCGGGGCCCCAGCATTTT
.,TRBJ1-1,TRBV5-1,.,CASSVPGGEAFF,TGCGCCAGCAGCGTACCCGGGGGTGAAGCTTTCTTT
.,TRBJ1-3,TRBV9,.,CASSPTAGNTIYF,TGTGCCAGCAGCCCTACTGCCGGAAACACCATATATTTT
.,TRBJ2-7,TRBV5-1,TRBD1,CASSRDRVYEQYF,TGCGCCAGCAGCCGGGACAGGGTCTACGAGCAGTACTTC
.,TRBJ2-1,TRBV6-1,TRBD1,CASSEEGGWDRAYNEQFF,TGTGCCAGCAGTGAAGAAGGGGGATGGGACAGGGCGTACAATGAGCAGTTCTTC
.,TRBJ2-3,TRBV7-2,TRBD2,CASSLLAGGLSTDTQYF,TGTGCCAGCAGCCTCCTAGCGGGGGGCTTAAGCACAGATACGCAGTATTTT
.,TRBJ2-7,TRBV7-3,.,CASSQAGRAYF,TGTGCCAGCAGCCAGGCGGGACGAGCGTACTTC
.,TRBJ2-7,TRBV7-9,.,CASSSLQGRGPTGSYEQYF,TGTGCCAGCAGCTCCCTACAGGGCCGAGGGCCTACAGGCTCCTACGAGCAGTACTTC
.,TRBJ2-1,TRBV6-1,.,CASSDRGRVAHHNEQFF,TGTGCCAGCAGTGATAGGGGGAGAGTAGCGCATCACAATGAGCAGTTCTTC
.,TRBJ1-2,TRBV4-1,.,CASSQDPGFRGYGYTF,TGCGCCAGCAGCCAAGACCCCGGGTTTCGGGGCTATGGCTACACCTTC
.,TRBJ2-7,TRBV9,.,CASSVDPNEEQYF,TGTGCCAGCAGCGTAGATCCGAACGAGGAGCAGTACTTC
.,TRBJ2-7,TRBV10-3,.,CAISESGRVRGSYEQYF,TGTGCCATCAGTGAGTCCGGCAGGGTCAGGGGCTCCTACGAGCAGTACTTC
.,TRBJ2-2,TRBV9,TRBD2,CASSTRTSGGLGGELFF,TGTGCCAGCAGCACCCGGACTAGCGGGGGCCTTGGGGGGGAGCTGTTTTTT
once,TRBJ1-4,TRBV6-1,.,CASSESRAEKLFF,TGTGCCAGCAGTGAATCGAGGGCTGAAAAACTGTTTTTT
once,TRBJ2-1,TRBV13,.,CASSLQGDEQFF,TGTGCCAGCAGCCTACAGGGAGATGAGCAGTTCTTC
.,TRBJ1-5,TRBV7-9,TRBD1,CASSTDRGQQPQHF,TGTGCCAGCAGCACAGACAGGGGGCAACAGCCCCAGCATTTT
.,TRBJ2-1,TRBV5-4,TRBD1,CASSLAGTGNNEQFF,TGTGCCAGCAGCTTGGCAGGGACAGGGAATAATGAGCAGTTCTTC
.,TRBJ1-2,TRBV7-3,TRBD1,CASSPTGGSVYGYTF,TGTGCCAGCAGCCCAACAGGGGGCTCGGTCTATGGCTACACCTTC
.,TRBJ2-7,TRBV7-8,TRBD2,CASSLAAGGSYEQYF,TGTGCCAGCAGCTTAGCAGCGGGGGGCTCCTACGAGCAGTACTTC
.,TRBJ1-2,TRBV6-5,TRBD1,CASRGTGNYGYTF,TGTGCCAGCAGGGGGACAGGGAACTATGGCTACACCTTC
.,TRBJ2-7,TRBV7-9,TRBD1,CASSQLRQGAYEQYF,TGTGCCAGCAGCCAGCTAAGACAGGGGGCGTACGAGCAGTACTTC
.,TRBJ2-1,TRBV25-1,.,CASSATVHNEQFF,TGTGCCAGCAGTGCGACAGTTCACAATGAGCAGTTCTTC
.,TRBJ2-1,TRBV28,TRBD1,CASSRQGAYNEQFF,TGTGCCAGCAGTAGACAGGGGGCCTACAATGAGCAGTTCTTC
.,TRBJ2-1,TRBV7-8,.,CASSWAGSSYNEQFF,TGTGCCAGCAGCTGGGCGGGGAGCTCCTACAATGAGCAGTTCTTC
.,TRBJ1-1,TRBV19,TRBD1,CASSPMTGGTEAFF,TGTGCCAGTAGCCCGATGACAGGGGGAACTGAAGCTTTCTTT
once,TRBJ2-7,TRBV9,.,CASSVEGAGNEQYF,TGTGCCAGCAGCGTAGAAGGTGCGGGGAACGAGCAGTACTTC
.,TRBJ1-4,TRBV19,.,CASSHIATNEKLFF,TGTGCCAGTAGCCACATCGCAACTAATGAAAAACTGTTTTTT
.,TRBJ2-1,TRBV7-9,.,CASSRATVGSEQFF,TGTGCCAGCAGCCGGGCCACGGTAGGGAGTGAGCAGTTCTTC
once,TRBJ1-2,TRBV11-2,.,CASSLGVGTTGGYTF,TGTGCCAGCAGCTTAGGGGTGGGGACTACCGGTGGCTACACCTTC
.,TRBJ1-1,TRBV11-2,TRBD1,CASSGQGPRAEAFF,TGTGCCAGCAGTGGACAGGGGCCAAGGGCTGAAGCTTTCTTT
.,TRBJ1-4,TRBV18,.,CASSPSLSRDHEKLFF,TGTGCCAGCTCACCAAGTTTATCCAGGGATCACGAAAAACTGTTTTTT